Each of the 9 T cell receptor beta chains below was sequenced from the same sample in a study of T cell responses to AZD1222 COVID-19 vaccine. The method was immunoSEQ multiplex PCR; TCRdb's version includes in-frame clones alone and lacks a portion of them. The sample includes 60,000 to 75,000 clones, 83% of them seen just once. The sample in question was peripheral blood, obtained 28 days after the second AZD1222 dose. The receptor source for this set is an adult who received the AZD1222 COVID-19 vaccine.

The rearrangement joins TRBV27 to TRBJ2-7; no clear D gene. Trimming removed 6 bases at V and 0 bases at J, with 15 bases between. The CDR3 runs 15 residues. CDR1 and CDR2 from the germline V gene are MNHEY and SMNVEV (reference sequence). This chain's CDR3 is CASRLSDLTSYEQYF. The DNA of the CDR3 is TGTGCCAGCAGACTCTCGGACCTTACCTCCTACGAGCAGTACTTC.

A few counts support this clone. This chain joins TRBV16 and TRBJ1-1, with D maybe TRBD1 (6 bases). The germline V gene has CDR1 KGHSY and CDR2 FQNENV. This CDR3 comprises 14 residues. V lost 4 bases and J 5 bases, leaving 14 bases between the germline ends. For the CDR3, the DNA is TGTGCCAGCAGCCGGGGCAGGGGAGAGACTGAAGCTTTCTTT. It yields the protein CASSRGRGETEAFF.

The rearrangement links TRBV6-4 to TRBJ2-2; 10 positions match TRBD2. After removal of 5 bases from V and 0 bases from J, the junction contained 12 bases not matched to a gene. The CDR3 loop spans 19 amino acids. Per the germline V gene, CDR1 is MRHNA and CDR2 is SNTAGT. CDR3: CASSRGTSEAYSNTGELFF. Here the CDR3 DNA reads TGTGCCAGCAGTAGAGGGACTAGCGAGGCCTACTCGAACACCGGGGAGCTGTTTTTT.

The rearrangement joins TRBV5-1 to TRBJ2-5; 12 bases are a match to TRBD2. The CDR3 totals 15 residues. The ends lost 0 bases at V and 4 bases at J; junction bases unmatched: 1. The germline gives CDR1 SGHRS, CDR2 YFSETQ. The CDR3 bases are TGCGCCAGCAGCTTGGGGACTAGCGGGGTAGAGACCCAGTACTTC. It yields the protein CASSLGTSGVETQYF.

CDR3 DNA sequence: TGTGCCAGCAGCTCGTTAGCGGGGCACAATGAGCAGTTCTTC. Its translation is CASSSLAGHNEQFF. This chain joins TRBV11-1 and TRBJ2-1; 8 bases agree with TRBD2. This CDR3 is 14 amino acids long. V trimming: 4 bases; J trimming: 5 bases; junction bases outside the gene matches: 4. Germline loops: CDR1 SGHAT, CDR2 FQDESV (reference sequence).

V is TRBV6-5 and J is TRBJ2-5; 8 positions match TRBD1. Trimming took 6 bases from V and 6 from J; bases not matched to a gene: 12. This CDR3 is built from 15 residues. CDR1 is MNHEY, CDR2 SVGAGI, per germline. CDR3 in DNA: TGTGCCAGCAGCTCTCCCGGGACAGGCCTAAAGACCCAGTACTTC. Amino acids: CASSSPGTGLKTQYF.

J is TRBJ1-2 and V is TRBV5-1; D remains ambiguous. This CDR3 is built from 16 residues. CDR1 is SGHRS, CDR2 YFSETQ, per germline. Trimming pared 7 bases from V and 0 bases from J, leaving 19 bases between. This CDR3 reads CASRAAQATTNYGYTF. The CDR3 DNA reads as TGCGCCAGCCGCGCCGCTCAGGCGACCACTAACTATGGCTACACCTTC.

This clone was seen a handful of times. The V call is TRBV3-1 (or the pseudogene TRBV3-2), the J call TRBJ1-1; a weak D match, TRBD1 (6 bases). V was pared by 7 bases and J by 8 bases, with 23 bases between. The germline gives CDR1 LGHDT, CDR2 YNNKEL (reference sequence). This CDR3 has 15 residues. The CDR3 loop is CASNGDKARGVEAFF. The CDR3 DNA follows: TGTGCCAGCAATGGGGACAAGGCCCGAGGGGTCGAAGCTTTCTTT.

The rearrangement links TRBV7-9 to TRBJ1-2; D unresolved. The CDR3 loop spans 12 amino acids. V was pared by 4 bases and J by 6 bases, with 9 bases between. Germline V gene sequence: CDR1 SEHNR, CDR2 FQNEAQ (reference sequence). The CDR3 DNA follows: TGTGCCAGCAGCTCGGGCTGGGATGGCTACACCTTC. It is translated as CASSSGWDGYTF.